This T cell receptor beta chain is from a study of blood T cells in healthy people across ages. This clonotype was found a few times. Together with a sample-barcoded 5' primer, a J-beta primer mix was included in a second PCR lasting 7 to 11 cycles. In TCRdb, the 5' RACE reads were re-called with MiXCR into one record per CDR3 protein. The data show 800,000 to 1,000,000 distinct CDR3 sequences, roughly 48% seen once. The length of the CDR3 is 14 residues. CDR1 SGHAT and CDR2 FQNNGV come from the germline V gene. V trimming: 5 bases; J trimming: 6 bases; junction bases outside the gene matches: 4. The chain is built from TRBV11-2 and TRBJ2-1; 10 bases fit TRBD2. The sample taken for sequencing was blood. The receptor was isolated from a man between 25 and 39 years old in good health. The CDR3 loop is CASSPRTSGNEQFF. CDR3 coding DNA: TGTGCCAGCAGCCCACGGACTAGCGGCAATGAGCAGTTCTTC.